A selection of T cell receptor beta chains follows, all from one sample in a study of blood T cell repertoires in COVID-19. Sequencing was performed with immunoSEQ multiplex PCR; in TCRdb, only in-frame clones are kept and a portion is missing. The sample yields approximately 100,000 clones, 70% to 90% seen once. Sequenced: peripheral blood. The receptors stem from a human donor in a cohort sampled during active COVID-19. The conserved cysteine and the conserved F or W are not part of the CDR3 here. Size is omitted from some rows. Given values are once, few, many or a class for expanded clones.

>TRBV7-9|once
ASSYRTGLEAF
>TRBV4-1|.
ASSQGISGGYEQY
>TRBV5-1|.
ASSLERPGGNEQF
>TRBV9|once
ASSAGGTYEQY
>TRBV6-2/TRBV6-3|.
ASSYPGTGNMNTEAF
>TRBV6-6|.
ASSFTQGKETQY
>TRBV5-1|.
ASSLVGVGTEAF
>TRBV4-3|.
ASRHSGDYNEQF
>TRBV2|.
ASSMPTGVYGYT
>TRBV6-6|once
ASNPGEGEQY
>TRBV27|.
ASSSRTSGGAETQY
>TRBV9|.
ASSVARQANTGELF
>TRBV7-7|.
ASSRQPSADEQF
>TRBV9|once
ASSGGLAQPYEQY
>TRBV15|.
ATSREGGFTEAF
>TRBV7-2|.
ASSPPREAPNGYT
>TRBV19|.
ASSVPGQGFTNYGYT
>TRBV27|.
ASSQGYNEQF
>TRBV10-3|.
AISETGGSYGYT
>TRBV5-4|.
ASSPGTSGVDTQY
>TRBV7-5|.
VLGGISYGYT
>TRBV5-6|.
ASSPGQGTATNEKLF
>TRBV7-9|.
ASELAYNEQF
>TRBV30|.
AWAEGGYNEQF
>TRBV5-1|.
ASSLRELTYEQY
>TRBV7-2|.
ASSLDRGLTDTQY
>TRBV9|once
ASSVEEGREEQF
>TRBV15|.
ATSRDRGLPGGLREQY
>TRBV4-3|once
ASSYAGTSSYEQY
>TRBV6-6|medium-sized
ASSYLAWDGYT
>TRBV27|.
ASSFGEASGRAEQY
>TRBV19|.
ASSPLTGSGANVLT
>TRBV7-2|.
ASSSFQTSGGTQETQY
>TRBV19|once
ASSDRDRVHNEQF
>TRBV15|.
ATSRDSFPRGNQPQH
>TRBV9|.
ASSVGSSSTDTQY
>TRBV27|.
ASSILDRGLSDTQY
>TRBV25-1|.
ASSEFRGQTEAF
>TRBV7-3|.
ASTYRIPPRTRRINEQF
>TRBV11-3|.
ASSPGGPNTEAF
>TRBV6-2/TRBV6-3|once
ASSQIRNSRNGQY
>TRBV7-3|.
ASRVRGEVSNQPQH
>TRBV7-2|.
ASSLLRTEAF
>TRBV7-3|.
ASSPGLAPDTQY
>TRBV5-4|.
ASSLDRDHSPLH
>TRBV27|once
ASSFGSQSSYNEQF
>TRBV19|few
ASSIFPELYSGANVLT
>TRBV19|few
ASNGQQAERFGEF